This is a list of T cell receptor beta chains from one sample in a study of regulatory T cells in long-lasting Graves disease. TCRdb analysed the multiplex PCR reads with MiXCR anew, one entry per CDR3 protein. The data show fewer than 400,000 distinct CDR3 sequences, 20% seen once. The specimen comprised peripheral blood mononuclear cells (PBMCs), sampled when the disease was refractory, from a patient treated with antithyroid drugs. Every receptor here comes from a female donor with Graves disease. Each CDR3 is given with its conserved first and last residue. The order of the fields is CDR3 DNA, CDR3 protein, J gene, D gene, clone size, V gene. D genes are given only for firm matches. Where a row states a size, it is once, few, many or the class of an expanded clone; other rows omit it.

CDR3nt: TGTGCCAGCAGTTTATTTTTAGGGCTGAATACCTACGAGCAGTACTTC
CDR3aa: CASSLFLGLNTYEQYF
j_gene: TRBJ2-7
d_gene: NA
abundance: many
v_gene: TRBV28

CDR3nt: TGCAGTGCTAGAGATTCTCTGGGGGTTTATGGCTACACCTTC
CDR3aa: CSARDSLGVYGYTF
j_gene: TRBJ1-2
d_gene: NA
abundance: few
v_gene: TRBV20-1

CDR3nt: TGTGCCAGCATTACAACTAATGAAAAACTGTTTTTT
CDR3aa: CASITTNEKLFF
j_gene: TRBJ1-4
d_gene: NA
abundance: many
v_gene: TRBV6-1

CDR3nt: TGCAGCGTTGAACTAAGGGCGAGTAACACTGAAGCTTTCTTT
CDR3aa: CSVELRASNTEAFF
j_gene: TRBJ1-1
d_gene: NA
abundance: NA
v_gene: TRBV29-1

CDR3nt: TGTGCCAGCTCACTCAAGACAGGGGGGTACGAGCAGTACTTC
CDR3aa: CASSLKTGGYEQYF
j_gene: TRBJ2-7
d_gene: TRBD1
abundance: few
v_gene: TRBV18

CDR3nt: TGTGCCAGCAGCCAGACCCGGGACAGGGGGCGAGAAGCTTTCTTT
CDR3aa: CASSQTRDRGREAFF
j_gene: TRBJ1-1
d_gene: TRBD1
abundance: few
v_gene: TRBV3-1

CDR3nt: TGCGCCAGCAGTGAGAGCAGGAATTATGGCTACACCTTC
CDR3aa: CASSESRNYGYTF
j_gene: TRBJ1-2
d_gene: NA
abundance: many
v_gene: TRBV10-2

CDR3nt: TGTGCCAGCAGAGCAGGGGGCCTCACAGATACGCAGTATTTT
CDR3aa: CASRAGGLTDTQYF
j_gene: TRBJ2-3
d_gene: TRBD1
abundance: NA
v_gene: TRBV2

CDR3nt: TGCGCCAGCAGCCAAGGGGACAGGGGGCACGGGGTGGAGCAGCCCCAGCATTTT
CDR3aa: CASSQGDRGHGVEQPQHF
j_gene: TRBJ1-5
d_gene: TRBD1
abundance: NA
v_gene: TRBV4-3

CDR3nt: TGTGCCAGCAGGGCTGACAGGGACACTGAAGCTTTCTTT
CDR3aa: CASRADRDTEAFF
j_gene: TRBJ1-1
d_gene: TRBD1
abundance: NA
v_gene: TRBV2

CDR3nt: TGTGCTAGTGGTTTGGGTTATAGCAATCAGCCCCAGCATTTT
CDR3aa: CASGLGYSNQPQHF
j_gene: TRBJ1-5
d_gene: NA
abundance: many
v_gene: TRBV12-5

CDR3nt: TGTGCCAGCAGGTCCGGGACAGGTAGCAATCAGCCCCAGCATTTT
CDR3aa: CASRSGTGSNQPQHF
j_gene: TRBJ1-5
d_gene: TRBD1
abundance: many
v_gene: TRBV12-3/TRBV12-4

CDR3nt: TGTGCCAGCAGCCAAGTAGAAAGCACTGAAGCTTTCTTT
CDR3aa: CASSQVESTEAFF
j_gene: TRBJ1-1
d_gene: NA
abundance: NA
v_gene: TRBV3-1

CDR3nt: TGTGCTAGTGGTTTGCAGGCCCACCAAATCAGGACGGGGACCCAGTACTTC
CDR3aa: CASGLQAHQIRTGTQYF
j_gene: TRBJ2-5
d_gene: NA
abundance: many
v_gene: TRBV12-5

CDR3nt: TGTGCCAGCAGCTTCCTGACTAGCGGGAGTTCATACGAGCAGTACTTC
CDR3aa: CASSFLTSGSSYEQYF
j_gene: TRBJ2-7
d_gene: TRBD2
abundance: few
v_gene: TRBV6-2/TRBV6-3

CDR3nt: TGTGCCAGCAGTTTACCCGGGAGCGCAGATACGCAGTATTTT
CDR3aa: CASSLPGSADTQYF
j_gene: TRBJ2-3
d_gene: NA
abundance: NA
v_gene: TRBV28

CDR3nt: TGTGCCAGCAGCTTAGGTCAGGACAACTATGGCTACACCTTC
CDR3aa: CASSLGQDNYGYTF
j_gene: TRBJ1-2
d_gene: NA
abundance: many
v_gene: TRBV13

CDR3nt: TGTGCCAGCAGCCAAGATCACAGCTCCTACGAGCAGTACTTC
CDR3aa: CASSQDHSSYEQYF
j_gene: TRBJ2-7
d_gene: NA
abundance: few
v_gene: TRBV3-1

CDR3nt: TGTGCCAGCAGCTCCAACCCCCAAGATAGACTAGCGGGGGGTCGGGAGACCCAGTACTTC
CDR3aa: CASSSNPQDRLAGGRETQYF
j_gene: TRBJ2-5
d_gene: TRBD2
abundance: many
v_gene: TRBV7-2

CDR3nt: TGTGCCATCAGTGAGGACACCGGGCTCTCTGGAAACACCATATATTTT
CDR3aa: CAISEDTGLSGNTIYF
j_gene: TRBJ1-3
d_gene: NA
abundance: few
v_gene: TRBV10-3

CDR3nt: TGTGCCAGCAGTTACGTGGCTGATCCTGGCTATGGCTACACCTTC
CDR3aa: CASSYVADPGYGYTF
j_gene: TRBJ1-2
d_gene: NA
abundance: NA
v_gene: TRBV6-2/TRBV6-3

CDR3nt: TGCGCCAGCAGGTTTCAGGGTGTGGGGATCTACGAGCAGTACTTC
CDR3aa: CASRFQGVGIYEQYF
j_gene: TRBJ2-7
d_gene: NA
abundance: NA
v_gene: TRBV5-1

CDR3nt: TGTGCCAGCAGTGGACTAGCGGGGAGATCTAGCACAGATACGCAGTATTTT
CDR3aa: CASSGLAGRSSTDTQYF
j_gene: TRBJ2-3
d_gene: TRBD2
abundance: NA
v_gene: TRBV5-4